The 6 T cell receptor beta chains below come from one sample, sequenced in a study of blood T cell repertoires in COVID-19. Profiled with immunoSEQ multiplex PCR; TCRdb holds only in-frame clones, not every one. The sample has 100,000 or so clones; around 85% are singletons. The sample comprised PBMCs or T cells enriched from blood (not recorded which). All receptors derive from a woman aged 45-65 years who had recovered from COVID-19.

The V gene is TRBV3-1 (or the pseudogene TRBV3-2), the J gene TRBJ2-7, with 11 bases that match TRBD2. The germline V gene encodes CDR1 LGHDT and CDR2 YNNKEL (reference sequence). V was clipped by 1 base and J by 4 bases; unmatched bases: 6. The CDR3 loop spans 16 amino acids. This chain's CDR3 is CASSQVGGTSGYEQYF. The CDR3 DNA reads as TGTGCCAGCAGCCAAGTGGGAGGGACTAGCGGTTACGAGCAGTACTTC.

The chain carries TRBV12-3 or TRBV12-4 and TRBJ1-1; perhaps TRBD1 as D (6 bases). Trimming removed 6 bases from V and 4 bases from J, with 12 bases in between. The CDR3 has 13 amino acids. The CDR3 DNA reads TGTGCCAGCAGGTATACAGGGACCACTGAAGCTTTCTTT. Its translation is CASRYTGTTEAFF.

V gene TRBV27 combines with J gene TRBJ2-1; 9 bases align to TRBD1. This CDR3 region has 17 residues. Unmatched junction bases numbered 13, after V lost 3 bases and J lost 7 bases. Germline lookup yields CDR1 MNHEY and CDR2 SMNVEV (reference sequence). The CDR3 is CASSLRDTGTGSNEQFF. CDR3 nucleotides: TGTGCCAGCAGTTTGAGGGATACCGGGACAGGGTCAAATGAGCAGTTCTTC.

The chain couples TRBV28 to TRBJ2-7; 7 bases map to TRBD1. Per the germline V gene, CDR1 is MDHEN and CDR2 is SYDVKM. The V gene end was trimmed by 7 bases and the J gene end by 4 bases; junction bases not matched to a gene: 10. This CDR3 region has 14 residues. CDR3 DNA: TGTGCCAGCATCCCACAGGGGTTGAGGTACGAGCAGTACTTC. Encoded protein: CASIPQGLRYEQYF.

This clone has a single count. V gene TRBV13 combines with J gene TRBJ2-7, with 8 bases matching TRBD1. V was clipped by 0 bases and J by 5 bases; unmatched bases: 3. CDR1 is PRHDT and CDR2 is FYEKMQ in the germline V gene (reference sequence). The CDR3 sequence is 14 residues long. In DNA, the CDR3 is TGTGCCAGCAGCTTAGGTCGGACAGGGCACGAGCAGTACTTC. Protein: CASSLGRTGHEQYF.

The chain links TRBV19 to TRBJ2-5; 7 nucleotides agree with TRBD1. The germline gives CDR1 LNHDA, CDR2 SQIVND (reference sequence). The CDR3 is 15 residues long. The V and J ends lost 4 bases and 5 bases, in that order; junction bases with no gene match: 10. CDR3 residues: CASSNRDSGLETQYF. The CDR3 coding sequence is TGTGCCAGTAGTAACCGGGACAGCGGCCTGGAGACCCAGTACTTC.